This TCR beta chain appears in the sequencing data of a study of control samples from healthy donors and cancer patients. Germline-derived CDR1 and CDR2 are MRHNA and SNTAGT. This CDR3 is 15 amino acids long. The V and J ends lost 8 bases and 5 bases respectively, with 21 bases between them. Data came from immunoSEQ multiplex PCR; TCRdb stores just in-frame clones and leaves some out. Of about 120,000 clones listed, more than 85% are singletons. The clonotype originates from a man aged 25 to 40 in good health. The sequenced material came from blood. The chain combines TRBV6-4 with TRBJ1-1; a weak D match, TRBD1 (5 bases). The CDR3 protein is CASPSGEGRGTEAFF. DNA for the CDR3: TGTGCCAGCCCCTCGGGGGAAGGGAGAGGTACTGAAGCTTTCTTT.